This section outlines one TCR beta chain sequence together with its context. This record comes from a study of blood T cell repertoires in COVID-19. Study summary: Nucleic acid was either cDNA or gDNA, and it came from T cells, B-cell-depleted T cells, or PBMCs.

The method was immunoSEQ multiplex PCR; TCRdb's version includes in-frame clones alone and lacks a portion of them. Altogether approximately 110,000 clones are present, about 85% being singletons, with the ten largest covering approximately 1.5%. This CDR3 region has 14 residues. The V gene lost 0 bases and the J gene lost 6 bases, with 9 bases spanning the gap. Looked up from germline, CDR1 is MNHEY and CDR2 is SVGEGT. Sequencing was carried out using peripheral blood. The chain joins TRBV6-2 or TRBV6-3 to TRBJ1-5; D not resolved. The receptor's source is a man aged 35-49 years with acute or convalescent COVID-19. Written as DNA, the CDR3 is TGTGCCAGCAGTTACTCGACGGCGGGTCAGCCCCAGCATTTT. This translates into CASSYSTAGQPQHF.